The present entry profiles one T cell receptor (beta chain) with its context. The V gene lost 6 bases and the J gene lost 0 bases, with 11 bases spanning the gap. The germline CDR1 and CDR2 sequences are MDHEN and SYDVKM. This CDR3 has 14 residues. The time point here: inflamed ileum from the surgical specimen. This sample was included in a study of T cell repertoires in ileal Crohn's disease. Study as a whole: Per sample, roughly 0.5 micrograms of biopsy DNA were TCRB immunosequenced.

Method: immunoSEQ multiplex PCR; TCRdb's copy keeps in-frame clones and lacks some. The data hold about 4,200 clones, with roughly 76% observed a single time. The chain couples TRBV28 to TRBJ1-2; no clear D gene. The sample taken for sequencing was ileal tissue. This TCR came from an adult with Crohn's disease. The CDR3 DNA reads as TGTGCCAGCAGCAGACGGCAGACTAACTATGGCTACACCTTC. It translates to CASSRRQTNYGYTF.